Presented here are 20 T cell receptor beta chains from one specimen sequenced in a study of T cells in Graves' hyperthyroidism and ophthalmopathy. There were TCR beta CDR3 regions amplified from RNA transcripts. Carried out on the TCR CDR3, a first-round RT-PCR used the HTBI primer set. TCRdb re-analysed the multiplex PCR reads in MiXCR, keeping a single row per CDR3 protein. This sample has more than 600,000 distinct CDR3 sequences; about a sixth occur once, and the top ten carry approximately 8%. The specimen was blood. These receptors all come from a man younger than 30 with Graves' hyperthyroidism.

This clonotype was counted many times. This chain uses TRBV28 with TRBJ2-7, with 9 bases that match TRBD1. The CDR3 consists of 16 residues. Germline lookup yields CDR1 MDHEN and CDR2 SYDVKM. With V trimmed by 3 bases and J by 5 bases, 11 bases remained unmatched. The CDR3 DNA is TGTGCCAGCAGTTTCATCTCCGGGGACAGGGTCAACGAGCAGTACTTC. Amino acid sequence: CASSFISGDRVNEQYF. The whole variable domain, remainder taken from reference TRBV28 and TRBJ2-7, is DVKVTQSSRYLVKRTGEKVFLECVQDMDHENMFWYRQDPGLGLRLIYFSYDVKMKEKGDIPEGYSVSREKKERFSLILESASTNQTSMYLCASSFISGDRVNEQYFGPGTRLTVT.

This clonotype was detected many times. The chain recombines TRBV30 with TRBJ1-2; D call uncertain. The germline V gene encodes CDR1 GTSNPN and CDR2 SVGIG (reference sequence). The CDR3 has 12 amino acids. V lost 4 bases, J lost 2 bases, and 8 bases lay in between. The CDR3 DNA sequence: TGTGCCTGGATGTGGAAAAACTATGGCTACACCTTC. Translated: CAWMWKNYGYTF.

The V and J genes are TRBV6-1 and TRBJ2-2, with D perhaps matching TRBD1 or TRBD2 (5 bases each). CDR1 is MNHNS and CDR2 is SASEGT in the germline V gene. The CDR3 extends over 13 amino acids. V lost 10 bases and J lost 4, with 13 bases in between. CDR3 coding DNA: TGTGCCACCCGGGGACGCCCCACCGGGGAGCTGTTTTTT. Residues: CATRGRPTGELFF.

The chain employs TRBV6-2 or TRBV6-3 and TRBJ2-7, with TRBD2 as a possible D gene (6 bases). The CDR3 length is 15 residues. V lost 2 bases to trimming and J lost 0 bases, with 11 bases between them. Germline CDR1 reads MNHEY; CDR2 reads SVGEGT. The CDR3 protein is CASSYRSGLSYEQYF. CDR3 sequence (DNA): TGTGCCAGCAGTTACAGAAGCGGGCTCTCCTACGAGCAGTACTTC.

With respect to this clonotype: A read error may be the cause here, since a much bigger clone is one base away. The rearrangement joins TRBV28 to TRBJ1-1; 7 nucleotides agree with TRBD1. The length of the CDR3 is 15 residues. The germline V gene has CDR1 MDHEN and CDR2 SYDVKM. Trimming at V came to 6 bases and at J to 2 bases, leaving 9 bases not matched to a gene. CDR3 protein: CASRRSDRVNTEAFF. The CDR3 coding sequence is TGTGCCAGCAGACGCAGCGACAGGGTCAACACTGAAGCTTTCTTT. Complete variable domain (other parts from reference TRBV28 and TRBJ1-1): DVKVTQSSRYLVKRTGEKVFLECVQDMDHENMFWYRQDPGLGLRLIYFSYDVKMKEKGDIPEGYSVSREKKERFSLILESASTNQTSMYLCASRRSDRVNTEAFFGQGTRLTVV.

The gene calls are TRBV12-3 or TRBV12-4 and TRBJ1-5; the match to TRBD1 covers 12 bases. The length of the CDR3 is 18 residues. Losses at the gene ends were 6 bases for V and 7 bases for J; bases not matched to a gene: 16. The CDR3 reads CASSPTPGQGALFQPQHF. The CDR3 region has the DNA TGTGCCAGCAGCCCCACGCCGGGACAGGGGGCCCTTTTCCAGCCCCAGCATTTT.

This clonotype has ten or more counts. The chain uses TRBV30 and TRBJ2-2; D is undetermined. Between the trimmed V and J ends, which lost 5 bases and 8 bases, there was a span of 9 bases. The CDR3 extends over 11 amino acids. CDR1 is GTSNPN, CDR2 SVGIG, per germline (reference sequence). The CDR3 nucleotides read TGTGCCTGGGACTCAAGGGGGGAGCTGTTTTTT. Translating gives CAWDSRGELFF.

This clonotype was detected only a few times. The chain links TRBV7-9 to TRBJ2-1; 13 bases agree with TRBD2. This CDR3 comprises 15 residues. V lost 8 bases to trimming and J lost 3 bases; unmatched junction nucleotides: 4. Germline V gene lookup returns CDR1 SEHNR and CDR2 FQNEAQ (reference sequence). CDR3 amino acids: CASQTSGRNYNEQFF. DNA for the CDR3: TGTGCCAGCCAGACTAGCGGGAGGAACTACAATGAGCAGTTCTTC.

This clonotype was picked up a small number of times. V gene TRBV12-3 or TRBV12-4 combines with J gene TRBJ1-2; D is possibly TRBD1 (6 bases). CDR3 length: 14 residues. Trimming cost V 8 bases and J 7 bases, with 20 bases left between them. Here the CDR3 DNA reads TGTGCCAGCTTATCCCGAGCGGGGGGCGGTGGCTACACCTTC. As protein: CASLSRAGGGGYTF.

This clonotype was counted many times. The rearrangement links TRBV20-1 to TRBJ2-3; D may be TRBD2 (6 bases). The CDR3 extends over 13 amino acids. The V gene's germline CDR1 is DFQATT and CDR2 SNEGSKA (reference sequence). V gave up 5 bases and J gave up 6 bases, with 15 bases separating them. CDR3 amino acids: CSASGSSTDTQYF. CDR3 bases: TGCAGTGCTTCCGGGAGCTCGACCGATACGCAGTATTTT.

The chain links TRBV24-1 to TRBJ1-4; TRBD1 is a possible D gene (5 bases). Trimming stripped 4 bases from V and 3 bases from J, with 8 bases between. Germline-derived CDR1 and CDR2 are KGHDR and SFDVKD. The CDR3 is made up of 14 amino acids. Here the CDR3 reads CATSDGTSNEKLFF. CDR3 bases: TGTGCCACCAGTGACGGGACTTCTAATGAAAAACTGTTTTTT.

This chain's CDR3 is CASSVGLGGETQYF. The CDR3 nucleotides are TGTGCCAGCAGCGTAGGGTTGGGAGGAGAGACCCAGTACTTC. The rearrangement links TRBV9 to TRBJ2-5; possibly TRBD2 for D (6 bases). Germline V lookup: CDR1 SGDLS, CDR2 YYNGEE. The V end lost 0 bases, the J end lost 4 bases, and 10 bases lay between the germline ends. The CDR3 extends over 14 amino acids. The full variable domain, with the rest looked up from reference TRBV9 and TRBJ2-5, is DSGVTQTPKHLITATGQRVTLRCSPRSGDLSVYWYQQSLDQGLQFLIQYYNGEERAKGNILERFSAQQFPDLHSELNLSSLELGDSALYFCASSVGLGGETQYFGPGTRLLVL.

On this clonotype: A junction end diverges from the germline sequence, so it may reflect a read error. J is TRBJ2-7 and V is TRBV19; 12 nucleotides line up with TRBD2. This CDR3 is built from 17 residues. Germline-derived CDR1 and CDR2 are LNHDA and SQIVND (reference sequence). CDR3 DNA sequence: TGTGCCAGTAGCATAGGTCTAGCGGGAGGGTACTCCTACGAGCAGTACTTC. This sequence encodes CASSIGLAGGYSYEQYF.

The chain joins TRBV18 to TRBJ1-1; possible D gene TRBD1, 5 bases. The CDR3 loop spans 15 amino acids. The V end was cut by 4 bases, the J end by 1 base, with 13 bases between. The germline CDR1 and CDR2 sequences are KGHSH and LQKENI. CDR3 residues: CASSQGGDGNTEAFF. For the CDR3, the DNA is TGTGCCAGCTCACAGGGAGGGGATGGGAACACTGAAGCTTTCTTT.

The V gene is TRBV20-1, the J gene TRBJ2-7; 7 nucleotides line up with TRBD2. The CDR3 extends over 13 amino acids. Losses at the gene ends were 5 bases for V and 4 bases for J; bases not matched to a gene: 8. CDR1 and CDR2 (germline): DFQATT, SNEGSKA (reference sequence). CDR3 nucleotide sequence: TGCAGTGCTCAGGGAGGGAGGACGTACGAGCAGTACTTC. Its protein product is CSAQGGRTYEQYF.

This clonotype came up a few times. The V gene is TRBV28, the J gene TRBJ2-2; 9 nucleotides match TRBD2. In germline, CDR1 is MDHEN, CDR2 SYDVKM. The CDR3 runs to 16 residues. V shed 3 bases, J shed 3 bases, and the junction held 5 bases outside the gene matches. The CDR3 protein is CASSFRGRADTGELFF. The CDR3 DNA is TGTGCCAGCAGTTTTCGCGGGAGGGCCGACACCGGGGAGCTGTTTTTT.

This clonotype was found many times. This rearrangement joins TRBV20-1 to TRBJ2-5, with TRBD2 matching over 10 bases. The germline CDR1 and CDR2 sequences are DFQATT and SNEGSKA (reference sequence). With V trimmed by 6 bases and J by 7 bases, 8 bases remained unmatched. The CDR3 contains 13 residues. The CDR3 spells CSADALAGVTQYF. The CDR3 DNA is TGCAGTGCCGACGCGCTAGCGGGAGTGACCCAGTACTTC.

There are a few counts of this clonotype. In DNA, the CDR3 is TGTGCCATCAGCTCACCGATTATGAACACTGAAGCTTTCTTT. The encoded protein is CAISSPIMNTEAFF. The J gene is TRBJ1-1, the V gene TRBV10-3; D unclear. V gave up 6 bases and J gave up 0 bases, with 11 bases separating them. This CDR3 comprises 14 residues. The V gene's germline CDR1 is ENHRY and CDR2 SYGVKD.

This clonotype was seen a few times. V gene TRBV5-6 combines with J gene TRBJ2-4; TRBD1 is a possible D gene (5 bases). Trimming left V 3 bases short and J 7 bases short, with 17 bases between. In germline, CDR1 is SGHDT, CDR2 YYEEEE. This CDR3 region has 15 residues. CDR3 region: CASSYEDNSPNIQYF. CDR3 nucleotides: TGTGCCAGCAGCTACGAGGACAACTCCCCCAACATTCAGTACTTC.

This clonotype has ten or more counts. CDR3 residues: CASSQPRGQPANTEAFF. The CDR3 DNA reads as TGTGCCAGCAGCCAACCCCGGGGACAGCCAGCGAACACTGAAGCTTTCTTT. The rearrangement joins TRBV3-1 to TRBJ1-1, with 7 bases identical to TRBD1. Germline trimming cut 2 bases from V and 1 base from J; bases unmatched to any gene: 10. Germline V gene data show CDR1 as LGHDT and CDR2 as YNNKEL (reference sequence). CDR3 length: 17 residues.